Listed below are T cell receptor beta chains from one sample, sequenced in a study of blood T cell repertoires in COVID-19. Repertoires were generated with immunoSEQ multiplex PCR, while TCRdb's copy carries only in-frame clones and drops some. The profile covers some 20,000 clones, with around 83% appearing a single time and over 9.5% taken by the ten largest. Sequences were obtained from peripheral blood. The receptors derive from a human donor in a cohort sampled during active COVID-19. CDR3s include the opening cysteine and the closing phenylalanine or tryptophan. A D gene is named only where the DNA matches it firmly. Only some rows state a clone size, as once, few, many or a class for expanded clones.

j_call,clone_size,v_call,d_call,cdr3_aa,cdr3_nt
TRBJ2-7,few,TRBV18,-,CASSRLYGGEDEQYF,TGTGCCAGCTCAAGACTGTACGGAGGGGAGGACGAGCAGTACTTC
TRBJ1-5,-,TRBV4-1,-,CASSPQERDNQPQHF,TGCGCCAGCAGCCCCCAGGAGAGGGACAATCAGCCCCAGCATTTT
TRBJ1-3,-,TRBV18,-,CASSPLTGSGNTIYF,TGTGCCAGCTCACCACTAACAGGCTCTGGAAACACCATATATTTT
TRBJ2-1,few,TRBV19,TRBD1,CASSIAPGGSSYNEQFF,TGTGCCAGTAGTATAGCCCCAGGGGGTTCCTCCTACAATGAGCAGTTCTTC
TRBJ2-5,-,TRBV12-3/TRBV12-4,-,CASRTDWQETQYF,TGTGCCAGCAGAACGGACTGGCAAGAGACCCAGTACTTC
TRBJ2-2,-,TRBV12-5,TRBD2,CASGLVPGRGTGELFF,TGTGCTAGTGGTTTGGTACCCGGGAGGGGCACCGGGGAGCTGTTTTTT
TRBJ2-1,-,TRBV30,-,CAWSVTILTGVNEQFF,TGTGCCTGGAGTGTTACCATCCTAACGGGAGTTAATGAGCAGTTCTTC
TRBJ2-3,-,TRBV4-1,TRBD2,CASSPGLAGTDTQYF,TGCGCCAGCAGCCCGGGACTAGCGGGAACAGATACGCAGTATTTT
TRBJ2-1,-,TRBV4-2,-,CASSQDQGVSSYNEQFF,TGTGCCAGCAGCCAAGATCAAGGGGTCAGCTCCTACAATGAGCAGTTCTTC
TRBJ1-5,few,TRBV10-1,-,CAGVGVLNQPQHF,TGCGCCGGAGTAGGGGTCCTAAATCAGCCCCAGCATTTT
TRBJ2-6,-,TRBV5-1,-,CASNIYGGGANVLTF,TGCGCCAGCAACATTTACGGCGGGGGGGCCAACGTCCTGACTTTC
TRBJ1-1,-,TRBV25-1,TRBD1,CASSTGANTEAFF,TGTGCCAGCAGTACAGGGGCGAACACTGAAGCTTTCTTT
TRBJ1-5,few,TRBV19,-,CASSPRDSSNQPQHF,TGTGCCAGTAGCCCAAGGGACTCCAGCAATCAGCCCCAGCATTTT
TRBJ1-2,once,TRBV19,-,CASISDTWGYGYTF,TGTGCCAGTATCTCGGACACTTGGGGCTATGGCTACACCTTC
TRBJ2-4,once,TRBV3-1/TRBV3-2,TRBD2,CASSQDSAIGLAGGKNIQYF,TGTGCCAGCAGCCAAGATAGCGCAATCGGACTAGCGGGAGGCAAAAACATTCAGTACTTC
TRBJ2-1,-,TRBV4-1,-,CASSQGANEQFF,TGCGCCAGCAGCCAGGGGGCCAATGAGCAGTTCTTC
TRBJ2-2,-,TRBV7-8,TRBD2,CASSLGASGTNTGELFF,TGTGCCAGCAGCTTAGGGGCTAGCGGGACGAACACCGGGGAGCTGTTTTTT
TRBJ1-5,few,TRBV28,-,CASSLGVGGPQHF,TGTGCCAGCAGTTTAGGGGTCGGGGGGCCCCAGCATTTT
TRBJ2-1,-,TRBV3-1/TRBV3-2,TRBD2,CASSQDWSGSGNEQFF,TGTGCCAGCAGCCAAGATTGGAGCGGGAGCGGCAATGAGCAGTTCTTC
TRBJ2-1,few,TRBV7-3,TRBD2,CASHIGQRESVEQFF,TGTGCCAGCCATATTGGGCAGCGGGAGTCGGTTGAGCAGTTCTTC
TRBJ1-2,once,TRBV6-5,TRBD1,CASKTGGGGYTF,TGTGCCAGCAAGACAGGGGGCGGTGGCTACACCTTC
TRBJ2-7,-,TRBV5-4,TRBD1,CASSSGQVAHEQYF,TGTGCCAGCAGCTCGGGACAGGTGGCACACGAGCAGTACTTC
TRBJ1-1,-,TRBV14,-,CASSLRAGTLYTEAFF,TGTGCCAGCAGCCTTAGAGCCGGGACATTGTACACTGAAGCTTTCTTT
TRBJ1-3,few,TRBV19,TRBD1,CASTRTGGNTIYF,TGTGCCAGTACCCGGACAGGTGGAAACACCATATATTTT
TRBJ2-1,-,TRBV11-3,TRBD1,CASSSGTGLYNEQFF,TGTGCCAGCAGCTCCGGGACAGGGTTATACAATGAGCAGTTCTTC
TRBJ1-4,-,TRBV27,TRBD1,CASSRQGANEKLFF,TGTGCCAGCAGTAGACAGGGTGCTAATGAAAAACTGTTTTTT
TRBJ2-7,once,TRBV27,-,CASNNLASPYEQYF,TGTGCCAGCAATAATCTAGCCTCACCCTACGAGCAGTACTTC
TRBJ2-7,-,TRBV2,-,CASSPRVYEQYF,TGTGCCAGCAGTCCCAGGGTGTACGAGCAGTACTTC
TRBJ1-2,-,TRBV25-1,-,CASSEGRVRGYTF,TGTGCCAGCAGTGAAGGGAGGGTACGGGGCTACACCTTC
TRBJ2-7,once,TRBV6-1,-,CASSEGRGQYF,TGTGCCAGCAGTGAAGGAAGGGGGCAGTACTTC
TRBJ1-1,-,TRBV5-1,-,CASTLRGQLNTEAFF,TGCGCCAGCACCCTTCGAGGACAGCTGAACACTGAAGCTTTCTTT
TRBJ1-4,-,TRBV9,-,CASSPPGEGIEKLFF,TGTGCCAGCAGCCCTCCGGGGGAGGGGATTGAAAAACTGTTTTTT
TRBJ2-5,-,TRBV2,TRBD1,CASSRQGVPQETQYF,TGTGCCAGCAGCCGACAGGGAGTCCCCCAAGAGACCCAGTACTTC
TRBJ2-3,-,TRBV11-3,TRBD2,CASSWGLAGGPDTQYF,TGTGCCAGCAGCTGGGGACTAGCGGGAGGGCCAGATACGCAGTATTTT
TRBJ2-2,-,TRBV6-1,-,CASSDGRTTPFGELFF,TGTGCCAGCAGTGACGGAAGGACTACCCCCTTCGGGGAGCTGTTTTTT
TRBJ2-1,-,TRBV19,-,CASRRTFFSYNEQFF,TGTGCCAGTAGACGGACTTTCTTCTCCTACAATGAGCAGTTCTTC
TRBJ2-3,-,TRBV15,TRBD1,CASRSQGETDTQYF,TGTGCCTCGAGGTCACAGGGGGAAACAGATACGCAGTATTTT
TRBJ2-7,-,TRBV30,-,CAWSRDSPEQYF,TGTGCCTGGAGCCGAGACAGCCCCGAGCAGTACTTC
TRBJ2-3,-,TRBV2,TRBD2,CASSGASGEKRGSTDTQYF,TGTGCCAGCAGTGGGGCTAGCGGGGAGAAGAGGGGTAGCACAGATACGCAGTATTTT
TRBJ2-7,few,TRBV30,-,CAWGRVSEQYF,TGTGCCTGGGGCAGGGTTAGCGAGCAGTACTTC